This passage covers 5 T cell receptor beta chains from one sample sequenced in a study of blood T cell repertoires in COVID-19 (TCRdb year 2020). The method behind the library was the immunoSEQ multiplex PCR assay. TCRdb carries this immuneACCESS record with in-frame sequences only. Its versions omit some clonotypes, under half of them owing to an unresolved V gene in the studies checked, with the rest unexplained. The sample table contains some 150,000 clones; only one count was recorded for almost 80% of them. The ten largest clones capture just under 3% of the sample. The sample consisted of PBMCs or T cells enriched from blood (not recorded which). These receptors came from a woman in her forties or fifties who had recovered from COVID-19.

This clone occurred once. The gene calls are TRBV2 and TRBJ1-2; 7 bases fit TRBD1. Losses at the gene ends were 8 bases for V and 4 bases for J; bases not matched to a gene: 10. CDR3 length equals 14 residues. Germline values: CDR1 SNHLY, CDR2 FYNNEI. The CDR3, as DNA: TGTGCCAGCGGTGGACAGGTGGATCTCTATGGCTACACCTTC. This sequence encodes CASGGQVDLYGYTF. The full variable domain, its missing parts supplied by reference TRBV2 and TRBJ1-2, is EPEVTQTPSHQVTQMGQEVILRCVPISNHLYFYWYRQILGQKVEFLVSFYNNEISEKSEIFDDQFSVERPDGSNFTLKIRSTKLEDSAMYFCASGGQVDLYGYTFGSGTRLTVV.

The chain recombines TRBV9 with TRBJ1-6, with D possibly matching TRBD1 (6 bases). The CDR3 is 15 amino acids. CDR1 is SGDLS, CDR2 YYNGEE, per germline. V was shortened by 4 bases and J by 8 bases, with 16 bases between the two germline ends. CDR3 nucleotide sequence: TGTGCCAGCAGCCCTAGTGGGAGGGGGGATTCACCCCTCCACTTT. Encoded protein: CASSPSGRGDSPLHF.

This clone was found a few times. The chain joins TRBV11-1 to TRBJ1-4; tentative D call: TRBD1 (5 bases). This CDR3 is built from 14 residues. Trimming cost V 5 bases and J 4 bases, with 11 bases left between them. CDR1 and CDR2 (germline): SGHAT, FQDESV (reference sequence). DNA for the CDR3: TGTGCCAGCAGCCCGGGACTGAGTAATGAAAAACTGTTTTTT. Translation gives CASSPGLSNEKLFF.

This clone was detected once. This rearrangement joins TRBV19 to TRBJ2-7; 14 positions agree with TRBD2. The trim removed 8 bases at V and 2 bases at J, leaving 14 bases unmatched. Germline V CDR1 and CDR2: LNHDA, SQIVND (reference sequence). This CDR3 has 18 amino acids. CDR3 nucleotides: TGTGCCAGTGGTCCTCGGACTAGCGGGAGGTCCGCTGCCTACGAGCAGTACTTC. Its translation: CASGPRTSGRSAAYEQYF.

The CDR3 here is CASSLSRGPEAFF. In DNA form, the CDR3 reads TGTGCCAGCAGTTTATCAAGGGGCCCTGAAGCTTTCTTT. The gene calls are TRBV27 and TRBJ1-1, with D perhaps matching TRBD1 (5 bases). The CDR3 runs to 13 residues. CDR1 and CDR2 (germline): MNHEY, SMNVEV (reference sequence). With 0 bases removed from V and 6 bases from J, the gap between germline ends came to 8 bases.